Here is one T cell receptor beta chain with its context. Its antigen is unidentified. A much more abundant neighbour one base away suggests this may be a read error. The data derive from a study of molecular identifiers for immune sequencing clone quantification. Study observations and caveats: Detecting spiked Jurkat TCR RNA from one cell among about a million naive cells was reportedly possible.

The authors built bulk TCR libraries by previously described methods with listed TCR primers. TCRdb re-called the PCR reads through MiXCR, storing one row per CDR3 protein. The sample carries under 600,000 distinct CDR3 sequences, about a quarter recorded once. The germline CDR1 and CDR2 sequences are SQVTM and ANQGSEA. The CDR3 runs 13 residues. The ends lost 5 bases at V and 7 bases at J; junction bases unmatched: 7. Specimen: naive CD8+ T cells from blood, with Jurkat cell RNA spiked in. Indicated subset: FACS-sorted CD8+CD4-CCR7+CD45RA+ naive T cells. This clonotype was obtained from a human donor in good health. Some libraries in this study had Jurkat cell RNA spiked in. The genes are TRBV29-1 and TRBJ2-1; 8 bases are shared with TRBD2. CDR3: CSVISGIINEQFF. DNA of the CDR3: TGCAGCGTTATTAGCGGGATTATAAATGAGCAGTTCTTC.